What follows are 14 T cell receptor beta chains derived from one specimen sequenced in a study of cytomegalovirus exposure and HLA in healthy donors. PCR primers comprised 60 Vbeta and 13 Jbeta primers. Assay used: immunoSEQ multiplex PCR; TCRdb lists only in-frame clones, some missing. The sample carries 150,000 to 200,000 clones, about 70% recorded once. Sequencing was carried out using PBMCs. These TCRs come from a young man in good health and CMV-seropositive.

The chain recombines TRBV9 with TRBJ2-6, with 8 bases lining up with TRBD2. The CDR3 has 18 residues. Germline V gene sequence: CDR1 SGDLS, CDR2 YYNGEE. V was clipped by 2 bases and J by 1 base; unmatched bases: 8. This CDR3 is CASSVRGLGESGANVLTF. The CDR3 DNA follows: TGTGCCAGCAGCGTTAGGGGACTAGGAGAATCTGGGGCCAACGTCCTGACTTTC. The entire variable domain, with the rest obtained from reference TRBV9 and TRBJ2-6, is as follows: DSGVTQTPKHLITATGQRVTLRCSPRSGDLSVYWYQQSLDQGLQFLIQYYNGEERAKGNILERFSAQQFPDLHSELNLSSLELGDSALYFCASSVRGLGESGANVLTFGAGSRLTVL.

A few counts support this clone. CDR3 nucleotide sequence: TGTGCCAGCAGTCGACAGGGGTTCGAGACCCAGTACTTC. Translation gives CASSRQGFETQYF. V and J are TRBV27 and TRBJ2-5, with 8 positions matching TRBD1. Germline V gene data show CDR1 as MNHEY and CDR2 as SMNVEV (reference sequence). V shed 5 bases and J 5 bases; nucleotides not matched to a gene: 4. CDR3 length: 13 residues.

The genes are TRBV4-1 and TRBJ2-7, with D unclear. V was pared by 0 bases and J by 10 bases, with 10 bases between. The CDR3 loop spans 12 amino acids. From germline, CDR1 is MGHRA and CDR2 YSYEKL. CDR3 sequence reads: CASSQDPVDQYF. CDR3 nucleotides: TGCGCCAGCAGCCAAGATCCGGTAGATCAGTACTTC.

The chain combines TRBV4-1 with TRBJ1-2; 7 nucleotides match TRBD1. J lost 8 bases, V lost 3 bases, and 15 bases had no gene match. This CDR3 has 16 residues. Germline CDR1 reads MGHRA; CDR2 reads YSYEKL. CDR3 protein: CASSQEGQISIWGYTF. CDR3 in DNA: TGCGCCAGCAGCCAGGAGGGACAGATCTCTATATGGGGCTACACCTTC.

The V call is TRBV7-9, the J call TRBJ2-1, with 13 bases identical to TRBD2. This CDR3 has 19 amino acids. V lost 1 base, J lost 5 bases, and 11 bases stayed unmatched. Per germline, CDR1 SEHNR and CDR2 FQNEAQ (reference sequence). Here the CDR3 reads CASSLVSVTSGRENNEQFF. As DNA, the CDR3 is TGTGCCAGCAGCTTAGTTAGTGTTACTAGCGGGAGGGAAAACAATGAGCAGTTCTTC.

This clone was found a few times. The gene calls are TRBV19 and TRBJ2-1; TRBD2 agrees at 10 bases. V was clipped by 3 bases and J by 5 bases; unmatched bases: 4. CDR1 and CDR2 from the germline V gene are LNHDA and SQIVND (reference sequence). The CDR3 consists of 15 residues. In nucleotides, the CDR3 is TGTGCCAGTAGTATCAGGACTAGCGGCAACAATGAGCAGTTCTTC. It specifies CASSIRTSGNNEQFF.

This clone was observed a handful of times. The rearrangement uses TRBV5-1 and TRBJ1-2, with D unclear. Germline V CDR1 and CDR2: SGHRS, YFSETQ. The germline V and J ends were trimmed by 0 bases and 4 bases, with 10 bases remaining between them. CDR3 size: 14 residues. CDR3 coding DNA: TGCGCCAGCAGCTTGGCGAGGGATACCTATGGCTACACCTTC. This sequence encodes CASSLARDTYGYTF. The full variable domain, in which reference TRBV5-1 and TRBJ1-2 provide the parts outside the CDR3, is KAGVTQTPRYLIKTRGQQVTLSCSPISGHRSVSWYQQTPGQGLQFLFEYFSETQRNKGNFPGRFSGRQFSNSRSEMNVSTLELGDSALYLCASSLARDTYGYTFGSGTRLTVV.

The genes are TRBV5-1 and TRBJ2-7; 9 positions agree with TRBD1. Trimming at V came to 4 bases and at J to 5 bases, leaving 16 bases not matched to a gene. Germline loops: CDR1 SGHRS, CDR2 YFSETQ. The CDR3 contains 17 residues. The CDR3 DNA reads TGCGCCAGCAGCCCCCTGCCCTCCGGGACAGGGTTCCACGAGCAGTACTTC. Its translation is CASSPLPSGTGFHEQYF.

V usage is TRBV6-5 and J usage is TRBJ2-4, with D perhaps matching TRBD1 (6 bases). Per the germline V gene, CDR1 is MNHEY and CDR2 is SVGAGI. The CDR3 length is 16 residues. V gave up 0 bases and J gave up 5 bases, with 14 bases separating them. The CDR3, as DNA: TGTGCCAGCAGTTACTCGGGATCACAGGGTCAAAACATTCAGTACTTC. It yields the protein CASSYSGSQGQNIQYF.

This clone was seen a single time. The rearrangement joins TRBV4-1 to TRBJ2-6; D unresolved. V was clipped by 1 base and J by 2 bases, with 9 bases between them. This CDR3 region has 16 residues. The germline CDR1 and CDR2 sequences are MGHRA and YSYEKL. CDR3 nucleotide sequence: TGCGCCAGCAGCCAAGCCGGAGCTACTGGGGCCAACGTCCTGACTTTC. The encoded protein is CASSQAGATGANVLTF.

The chain employs TRBV7-6 and TRBJ2-7, with TRBD2 identical over 10 bases. The J segment lost 3 bases and the V segment lost 5 bases, leaving 7 bases of the junction unmatched. The germline CDR1 and CDR2 sequences are SGHVS and FNYEAQ. The CDR3 runs 15 residues. The CDR3 spells CASSTWTSGDYEQYF. The CDR3 DNA reads as TGTGCCAGCAGCACCTGGACTAGCGGAGACTACGAGCAGTACTTC.

This clone was seen more than once but under ten times. The chain links TRBV6-5 to TRBJ2-7, with unresolved D. CDR1 is MNHEY, CDR2 SVGAGI, per germline. The CDR3 is made up of 15 amino acids. Trimming removed 3 bases from V and 0 bases from J, with 12 bases in between. In DNA, the CDR3 is TGTGCCAGCAGTTATGGGCAGTCCCGCTCCTACGAGCAGTACTTC. Protein: CASSYGQSRSYEQYF.

The chain recombines TRBV6-5 with TRBJ2-1; TRBD2 is a possible D gene (5 bases). This CDR3 contains 12 residues. V lost 5 bases and J 9 bases, leaving 11 bases between the germline ends. From germline, CDR1 is MNHEY and CDR2 SVGAGI. CDR3 bases: TGTGCCAGCAGTAAGGACTCTTTTGAGCAGTTCTTC. Its protein is CASSKDSFEQFF.

The J gene is TRBJ1-2, the V gene TRBV30, with 8 bases fitting TRBD1. With V trimmed by 2 bases and J by 7 bases, 6 bases remained unmatched. CDR1 and CDR2 (germline): GTSNPN, SVGIG (reference sequence). The CDR3 spans 13 residues. CDR3 loop: CAWSFQGAGGYTF. CDR3 sequence (DNA): TGTGCCTGGAGTTTCCAGGGGGCGGGTGGCTACACCTTC.